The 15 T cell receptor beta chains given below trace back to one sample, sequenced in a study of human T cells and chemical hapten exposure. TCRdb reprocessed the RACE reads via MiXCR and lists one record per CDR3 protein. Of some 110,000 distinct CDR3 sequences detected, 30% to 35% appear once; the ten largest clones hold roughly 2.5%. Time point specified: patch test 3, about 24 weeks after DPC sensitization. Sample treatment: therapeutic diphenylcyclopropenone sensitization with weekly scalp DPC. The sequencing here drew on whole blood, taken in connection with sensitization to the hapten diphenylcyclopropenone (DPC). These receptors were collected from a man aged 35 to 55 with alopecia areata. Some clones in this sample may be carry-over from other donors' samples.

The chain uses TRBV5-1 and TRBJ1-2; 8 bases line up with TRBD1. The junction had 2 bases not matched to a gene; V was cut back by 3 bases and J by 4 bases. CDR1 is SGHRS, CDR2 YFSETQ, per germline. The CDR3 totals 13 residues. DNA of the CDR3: TGCGCCAGCAGCTACGGGACAGGCTATGGCTACACCTTC. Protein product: CASSYGTGYGYTF. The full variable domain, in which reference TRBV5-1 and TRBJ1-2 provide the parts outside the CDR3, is KAGVTQTPRYLIKTRGQQVTLSCSPISGHRSVSWYQQTPGQGLQFLFEYFSETQRNKGNFPGRFSGRQFSNSRSEMNVSTLELGDSALYLCASSYGTGYGYTFGSGTRLTVV.

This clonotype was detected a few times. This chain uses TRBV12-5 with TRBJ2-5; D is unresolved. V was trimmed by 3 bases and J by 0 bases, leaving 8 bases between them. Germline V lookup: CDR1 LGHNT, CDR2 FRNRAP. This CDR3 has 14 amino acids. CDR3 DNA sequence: TGTGCTAGTGGTTTTGGACGGAACCAAGAGACCCAGTACTTC. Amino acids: CASGFGRNQETQYF.

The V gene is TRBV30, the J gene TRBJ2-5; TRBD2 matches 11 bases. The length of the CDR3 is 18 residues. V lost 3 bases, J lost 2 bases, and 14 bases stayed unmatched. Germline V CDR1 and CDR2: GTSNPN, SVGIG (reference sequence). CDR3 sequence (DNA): TGTGCCTGGAGCCGGGTGGTAGCGGGAGGGCATAGACAAGAGACCCAGTACTTC. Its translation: CAWSRVVAGGHRQETQYF. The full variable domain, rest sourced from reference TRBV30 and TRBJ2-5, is SQTIHQWPATLVQPVGSPLSLECTVEGTSNPNLYWYRQAAGRGLQLLFYSVGIGQISSEVPQNLSASRPQDRQFILSSKKLLLSDSGFYLCAWSRVVAGGHRQETQYFGPGTRLLVL.

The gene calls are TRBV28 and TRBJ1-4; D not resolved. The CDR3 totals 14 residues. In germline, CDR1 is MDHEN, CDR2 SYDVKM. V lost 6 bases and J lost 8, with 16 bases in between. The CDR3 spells CASSQIVSREKLFF. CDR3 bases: TGTGCCAGCAGCCAGATCGTCAGTCGAGAAAAACTGTTTTTT.

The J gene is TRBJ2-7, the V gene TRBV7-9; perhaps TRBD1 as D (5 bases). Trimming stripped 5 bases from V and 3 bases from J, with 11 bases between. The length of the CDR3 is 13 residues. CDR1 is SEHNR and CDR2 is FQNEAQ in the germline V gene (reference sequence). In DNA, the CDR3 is TGTGCCAGCAGCCCGACAGTCGTCTACGAGCAGTACGTC. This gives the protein CASSPTVVYEQYV.

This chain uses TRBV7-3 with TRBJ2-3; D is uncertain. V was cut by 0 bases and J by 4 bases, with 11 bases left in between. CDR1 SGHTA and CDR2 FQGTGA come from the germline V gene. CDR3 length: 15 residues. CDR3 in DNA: TGTGCCAGCAGCTTAACCGGCGGAGCCGCAGATACGCAGTATTTT. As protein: CASSLTGGAADTQYF.

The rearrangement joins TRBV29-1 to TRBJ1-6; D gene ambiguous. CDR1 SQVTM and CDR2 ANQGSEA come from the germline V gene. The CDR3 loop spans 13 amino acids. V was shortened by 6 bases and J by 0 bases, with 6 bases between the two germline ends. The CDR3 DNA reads TGCAGCGTGGGTAGCTCCTATAATTCACCCCTCCACTTT. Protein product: CSVGSSYNSPLHF.

The CDR3 protein is CAIDHRAEGEQYV. CDR3 in DNA: TGTGCCATCGACCACAGGGCTGAGGGCGAGCAGTACGTC. This chain connects TRBV24-1 to TRBJ2-7, with a tentative D call TRBD1 (6 bases). Trimming removed 11 bases at V and 6 bases at J, with 19 bases between. This CDR3 is 13 amino acids long. The V gene's germline CDR1 is KGHDR and CDR2 SFDVKD.

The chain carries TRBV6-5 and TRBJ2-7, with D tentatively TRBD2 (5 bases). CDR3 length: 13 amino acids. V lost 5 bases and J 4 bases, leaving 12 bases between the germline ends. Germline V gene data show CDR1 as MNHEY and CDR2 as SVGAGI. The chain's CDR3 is CASSRGEKYEQYF. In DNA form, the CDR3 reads TGTGCCAGCAGTCGTGGGGAGAAGTACGAGCAGTACTTC.

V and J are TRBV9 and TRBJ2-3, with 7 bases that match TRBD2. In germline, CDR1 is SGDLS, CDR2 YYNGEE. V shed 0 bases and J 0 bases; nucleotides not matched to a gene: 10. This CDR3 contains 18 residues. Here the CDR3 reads CASSVALSSGYSTDTQYF. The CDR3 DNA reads TGTGCCAGCAGCGTAGCTCTCTCTAGCGGATACAGCACAGATACGCAGTATTTT.

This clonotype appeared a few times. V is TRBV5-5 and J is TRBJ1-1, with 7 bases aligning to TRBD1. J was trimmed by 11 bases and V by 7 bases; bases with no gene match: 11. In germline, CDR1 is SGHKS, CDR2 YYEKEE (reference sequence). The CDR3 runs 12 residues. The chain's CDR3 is CASGLRGLVAFF. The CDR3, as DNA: TGTGCCAGCGGATTAAGGGGGCTTGTGGCTTTCTTT.

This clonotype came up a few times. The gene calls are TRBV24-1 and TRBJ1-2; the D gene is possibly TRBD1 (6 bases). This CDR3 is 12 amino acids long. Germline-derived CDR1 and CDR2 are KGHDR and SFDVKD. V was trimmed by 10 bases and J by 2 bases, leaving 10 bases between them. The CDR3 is CATQQGNYGYTF. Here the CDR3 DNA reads TGTGCCACACAACAGGGCAACTATGGCTACACCTTC.

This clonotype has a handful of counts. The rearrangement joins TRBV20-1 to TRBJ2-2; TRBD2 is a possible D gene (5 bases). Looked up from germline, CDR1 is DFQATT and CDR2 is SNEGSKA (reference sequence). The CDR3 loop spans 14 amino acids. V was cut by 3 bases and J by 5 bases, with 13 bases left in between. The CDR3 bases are TGCAGTGCTAGTACGCTAGCTCAGACCGGGGAGCTGTTTTTT. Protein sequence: CSASTLAQTGELFF.

The CDR3 spells CASSQEDRGIYEQYV. Here the CDR3 DNA reads TGCGCCAGCAGCCAAGAGGACCGGGGCATTTACGAGCAGTACGTC. This chain links TRBV4-1 with TRBJ2-7; D may correspond to TRBD1 or TRBD2 (5 bases each). Germline V gives CDR1 MGHRA, CDR2 YSYEKL. V lost 0 bases and J lost 4, with 13 bases in between. This CDR3 is 15 amino acids long.

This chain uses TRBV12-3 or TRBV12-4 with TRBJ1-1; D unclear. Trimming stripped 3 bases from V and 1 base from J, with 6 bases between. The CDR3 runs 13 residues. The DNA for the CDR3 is TGTGCCAGCAGTTTGGAAAAGAACACTGAAGCTTTCTTT. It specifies CASSLEKNTEAFF.